This T cell receptor beta chain is drawn from a study of glioma-infiltrating T cells. Study information: Presurgical dexamethasone in glioma patients lasted six or fewer days. The study, taken as a whole, reports: Tissue-blood divergence was below expectation in non-neoplastic patients, above in gliomas.

Using RNA template, CDR3s of TCR alpha and beta were amplified with iRepertoire arm-PCR. MiXCR was run by TCRdb on the multiplex PCR reads, yielding one entry per CDR3 protein. Here the sample spans roughly 350,000 distinct CDR3 sequences, 41% being singletons. This clonotype occurred a few times. Its antigen remains unknown. Germline-derived CDR1 and CDR2 are SGHTA and FQGTGA. The CDR3 has 15 amino acids. The germline V and J ends were trimmed by 3 bases and 1 base, with 10 bases remaining between them. V usage is TRBV7-3 and J usage is TRBJ2-1, with a tentative D call TRBD2 (5 bases). Sequencing input: glioma tissue, nonneoplastic brain tissue, or PBMCs (not recorded which). The receptor's source is a human donor with low-grade glioma or glioblastoma, undergoing nonglioma brain surgery, or in good health (not recorded which). The CDR3 reads CASSFFRGSYNEQFF. As DNA, the CDR3 is TGTGCCAGCAGCTTCTTCCGGGGTTCCTACAATGAGCAGTTCTTC.